This T cell receptor beta chain stems from a study of T-cell memory formation after mild COVID-19. TCRdb re-called the 5' RACE reads with MiXCR, one entry per CDR3 protein. The repertoire holds 200,000 to 250,000 distinct CDR3 sequences, with 9.5% as singletons. CDR3 length equals 13 residues. V lost 6 bases and J lost 3, with 14 bases in between. CDR1 is DFQATT, CDR2 SNEGSKA, per germline (reference sequence). The chain combines TRBV20-1 with TRBJ1-2, with unresolved D. The source of this sequence is a man younger than 35 who had mild COVID-19 (a few samples of this study predate the infection). Cell type and time point are not known. The sequenced sample was PBMCs or a T cell subset sorted from them (not recorded which). The CDR3 sequence: CSAPPSGDYGYTF. In DNA form, the CDR3 reads TGCAGTGCGCCGCCTTCCGGGGACTATGGCTACACCTTC.